The 18 T cell receptor beta chains reported below all come from one sample, sequenced in a study of blood T cell repertoires in COVID-19. Measured with immunoSEQ multiplex PCR; TCRdb has only the in-frame clones, and not every one. Of roughly 200,000 clones listed, roughly 90% are singletons. Sequencing used peripheral blood. These receptors all stem from a man aged 40-50 years with acute or convalescent COVID-19.

The V gene is TRBV11-2, the J gene TRBJ2-7; TRBD2 might be the D (6 bases). Trimming left V 7 bases short and J 3 bases short, with 16 bases between. Germline loops: CDR1 SGHAT, CDR2 FQNNGV. The CDR3 spans 14 residues. The CDR3 loop is CASTPVGGVYEQYF. The DNA for the CDR3 is TGTGCCAGCACCCCCGTGGGCGGGGTCTACGAGCAGTACTTC.

The J gene is TRBJ2-7, the V gene TRBV9, with TRBD1 identical over 8 bases. Germline V gives CDR1 SGDLS, CDR2 YYNGEE. The CDR3 has 13 amino acids. V lost 0 bases to trimming and J lost 6 bases; unmatched junction nucleotides: 2. CDR3 amino acids: CASSVDGQGEQYF. The CDR3 DNA is TGTGCCAGCAGCGTAGATGGACAGGGCGAGCAGTACTTC. The full variable domain, its missing parts supplied by reference TRBV9 and TRBJ2-7, is DSGVTQTPKHLITATGQRVTLRCSPRSGDLSVYWYQQSLDQGLQFLIQYYNGEERAKGNILERFSAQQFPDLHSELNLSSLELGDSALYFCASSVDGQGEQYFGPGTRLTVT.

The chain combines TRBV6-6 with TRBJ1-5; TRBD1 is a possible D gene (6 bases). CDR1 and CDR2 from the germline V gene are MNHNY and SVGAGI (reference sequence). The CDR3 has 14 residues. V was clipped by 5 bases and J by 3 bases, with 11 bases between them. The CDR3: CASSRTAFNQPQHF. In DNA form, the CDR3 reads TGTGCCAGCAGTAGGACAGCCTTCAATCAGCCCCAGCATTTT.

The chain carries TRBV7-3 and TRBJ1-1; 7 bases agree with TRBD1. Trimming at V came to 5 bases and at J to 4 bases, leaving 7 bases not matched to a gene. CDR1 SGHTA and CDR2 FQGTGA come from the germline V gene. The CDR3 consists of 14 residues. The CDR3 DNA follows: TGTGCCAGCAGCCATACAGGGGAATCCACTGAAGCTTTCTTT. Its protein is CASSHTGESTEAFF.

The V gene is TRBV6-6, the J gene TRBJ1-2, with D perhaps TRBD1 (5 bases). With 8 bases removed from V and 0 bases from J, the gap between germline ends came to 13 bases. From germline, CDR1 is MNHNY and CDR2 SVGAGI (reference sequence). This CDR3 has 14 amino acids. CDR3 in DNA: TGTGCCAGCTGGGACTATGCTCCTAACTATGGCTACACCTTC. Translating it yields CASWDYAPNYGYTF.

This clone was seen once. This chain links TRBV15 with TRBJ1-1, with a weak D call TRBD1 (5 bases). This CDR3 has 17 amino acids. Germline loops: CDR1 LNHNV, CDR2 YYDKDF (reference sequence). Trimming took 2 bases from V and 2 from J, leaving 18 bases between them. The CDR3 bases are TGTGCCACCAGCAGACAAATATTATCGGACACCAACACTGAAGCTTTCTTT. It yields the protein CATSRQILSDTNTEAFF.

The chain employs TRBV5-1 and TRBJ1-2; 9 bases are shared with TRBD1. The germline CDR1 and CDR2 sequences are SGHRS and YFSETQ. Trimming cost V 4 bases and J 6 bases; bases outside gene matches: 7. The CDR3 is 14 residues long. CDR3 region: CASSPTRTGDGYTF. In DNA, the CDR3 is TGCGCCAGCAGCCCGACCAGGACAGGGGATGGCTACACCTTC.

The rearrangement uses TRBV7-2 and TRBJ2-3, with TRBD2 matching over 11 bases. The CDR3 totals 15 residues. Looked up from germline, CDR1 is SGHTA and CDR2 is FQGNSA. After removal of 2 bases from V and 7 bases from J, the junction contained 5 bases not matched to a gene. CDR3 sequence: CASSLLAGGSNTQYF. CDR3 DNA: TGTGCCAGCAGCTTACTAGCGGGGGGATCAAATACGCAGTATTTT.

This chain connects TRBV19 to TRBJ2-7, with D tentatively TRBD1 (5 bases). The germline CDR1 and CDR2 sequences are LNHDA and SQIVND (reference sequence). V was trimmed by 1 base and J by 2 bases, leaving 9 bases between them. The CDR3 runs to 14 residues. This CDR3 is CASSIAGRAYEQYF. DNA of the CDR3: TGTGCCAGTAGTATAGCGGGCAGGGCCTACGAGCAGTACTTC.

This clone has a count of ten or more. The chain uses TRBV7-9 and TRBJ2-7; D perhaps matches TRBD2 (5 bases). This CDR3 is 16 amino acids long. The ends were cut back, 0 bases at V and 0 bases at J, with 12 bases in the middle. The germline gives CDR1 SEHNR, CDR2 FQNEAQ (reference sequence). In DNA form, the CDR3 reads TGTGCCAGCAGCTTAGCAACGGGCGCGGGCTCCTACGAGCAGTACTTC. Translating it yields CASSLATGAGSYEQYF.

This chain links TRBV7-2 with TRBJ2-2, with D perhaps matching TRBD2 (7 bases). The CDR3 length is 15 residues. V was cut by 5 bases and J by 7 bases, with 17 bases left in between. CDR1 SGHTA and CDR2 FQGNSA come from the germline V gene. CDR3 sequence: CASSEGGGGGGELFF. The CDR3 nucleotides are TGTGCCAGCAGCGAGGGGGGAGGCGGGGGCGGGGAGCTGTTTTTT.

The chain recombines TRBV7-9 with TRBJ1-1, with 7 bases lining up with TRBD1. The length of the CDR3 is 11 residues. Trimming removed 10 bases from V and 6 bases from J; junction bases left unmatched: 5. From germline, CDR1 is SEHNR and CDR2 FQNEAQ (reference sequence). The CDR3 region has the DNA TGTGCCACCCAGGGGGAGGCTGAAGCTTTCTTT. The encoded protein is CATQGEAEAFF.

The chain combines TRBV7-3 with TRBJ1-2; D is possibly TRBD1 (5 bases). The CDR3 loop spans 14 amino acids. The germline V gene has CDR1 SGHTA and CDR2 FQGTGA. The V end was cut by 5 bases, the J end by 7 bases, with 17 bases between. The chain's CDR3 is CASSPTRDFGGYTF. CDR3 bases: TGTGCCAGCAGCCCCACCAGGGACTTCGGTGGCTACACCTTC.

The genes are TRBV18 and TRBJ2-1; 9 bases agree with TRBD2. Trimming cost V 3 bases and J 7 bases; bases outside gene matches: 7. Germline lookup yields CDR1 KGHSH and CDR2 LQKENI. The CDR3 is 15 residues long. The CDR3 DNA is TGTGCCAGCTCACCTTCTAGCGGGGTGGCAAATGAGCAGTTCTTC. It specifies CASSPSSGVANEQFF.

This sequence joins TRBV5-1 and TRBJ1-6; 7 bases agree with TRBD1. This CDR3 has 15 amino acids. Trimming took 0 bases from V and 5 from J; bases not matched to a gene: 2. From germline, CDR1 is SGHRS and CDR2 YFSETQ. CDR3 sequence (DNA): TGCGCCAGCAGCTTGGAGGGACAGAATAATTCACCCCTCCACTTT. Protein product: CASSLEGQNNSPLHF.

This chain links TRBV28 with TRBJ2-7; D might be TRBD2 (6 bases). Trimming stripped 5 bases from V and 3 bases from J, with 14 bases between. Per the germline V gene, CDR1 is MDHEN and CDR2 is SYDVKM. CDR3 size: 14 residues. The CDR3 region is CASSPTGLNYEQYF. The CDR3 nucleotides read TGTGCCAGCAGTCCGACGGGACTGAACTACGAGCAGTACTTC.

This chain links TRBV21-1 with TRBJ1-1; TRBD1 is the table's D call, not checked against the DNA. TRBV21-1 is a recognized pseudogene. The CDR3 runs to 14 residues. CDR3 DNA sequence: TGTGCCAGCAGCCTCAAAACAGTGAACACTGAAGCTTTCTTT. As protein: CASSLKTVNTEAFF.

V usage is TRBV19 and J usage is TRBJ1-2; D may be TRBD1 (6 bases). The germline V gene has CDR1 LNHDA and CDR2 SQIVND (reference sequence). The V end lost 5 bases, the J end lost 5 bases, and 18 bases lay between the germline ends. The CDR3 has 15 residues. The CDR3 nucleotides read TGTGCCAGTAGTTCGGTAGGAGGGGGGGCGTATGGCTACACCTTC. Residues: CASSSVGGGAYGYTF.